The 8 T cell receptor beta chains in this list originate from one sample, sequenced in a study of CD8 T cells in ankylosing spondylitis. TCRdb passed the 5' RACE reads through MiXCR, listing each CDR3 protein once. The sample has hundreds of thousands of distinct CDR3 sequences, 20% to 30% seen once. The specimen sequenced was blood, either unsorted or a sorted T cell fraction (not recorded which). Receptors were obtained from a male donor with ankylosing spondylitis or in good health (not recorded which).

V is TRBV6-1 and J is TRBJ2-1, with 8 bases aligning to TRBD2. Losses at the gene ends were 7 bases for V and 7 bases for J; bases not matched to a gene: 9. CDR1 and CDR2 (germline): MNHNS, SASEGT. CDR3 length: 14 amino acids. The CDR3 bases are TGTGCCAGCACAGGGCTCATAGCGGGGAATGAGCAGTTCTTC. This codes for CASTGLIAGNEQFF.

V usage is TRBV29-1 and J usage is TRBJ2-7; the match to TRBD1 covers 10 bases. The V gene's germline CDR1 is SQVTM and CDR2 ANQGSEA. The V gene end was trimmed by 4 bases and the J gene end by 6 bases; junction bases not matched to a gene: 24. CDR3 length equals 19 residues. CDR3 protein: CSVGWTGGQRLAPNREQYF. CDR3 DNA: TGCAGCGTTGGGTGGACAGGGGGGCAAAGACTCGCCCCCAATCGCGAGCAGTACTTC.

This clonotype occurred many times. In DNA, the CDR3 is TGCAGTGCTGCCCTTAGCGGGAGGGCCGTAAATGAGCAGTTCTTC. It specifies CSAALSGRAVNEQFF. V gene TRBV20-1 combines with J gene TRBJ2-1; 11 positions agree with TRBD2. The V gene's germline CDR1 is DFQATT and CDR2 SNEGSKA (reference sequence). The CDR3 has 15 residues. The trim removed 5 bases at V and 7 bases at J, leaving 10 bases unmatched.

In this sample, this clonotype turned up many times. V gene TRBV20-1 combines with J gene TRBJ2-3; D might be TRBD2 (5 bases). The CDR3 contains 12 residues. CDR1 DFQATT and CDR2 SNEGSKA come from the germline V gene (reference sequence). The CDR3 DNA is TGCTTAGGAGCGGAGGCGTCTTATACGCAGTATTTT. It translates to CLGAEASYTQYF.

This clonotype was observed many times. The genes are TRBV5-1 and TRBJ2-3; 12 positions match TRBD2. The V gene end was trimmed by 4 bases and the J gene end by 9 bases; junction bases not matched to a gene: 15. The CDR3 has 17 residues. Germline assignment: CDR1 SGHRS and CDR2 YFSETQ. CDR3 nucleotides: TGCGCCAGCAGCGGGCAACTAGCGGGAGGCGCTGAGGGGACGCAGTATTTT. It codes for CASSGQLAGGAEGTQYF.

This clonotype was seen many times. V is TRBV7-2 and J is TRBJ2-7, with 7 positions matching TRBD1. Germline CDR1 and CDR2: SGHTA and FQGNSA. The junction had 6 bases not matched to a gene; V was cut back by 5 bases and J by 2 bases. This CDR3 contains 14 residues. DNA of the CDR3: TGTGCCAGCAGCGTACAGGGGAGACCCTACGAGCAGTACTTC. This gives the protein CASSVQGRPYEQYF. Variable domain in full (rest from reference TRBV7-2 and TRBJ2-7): GAGVSQSPSNKVTEKGKDVELRCDPISGHTALYWYRQSLGQGLEFLIYFQGNSAPDKSGLPSDRFSAERTGGSVSTLTIQRTQQEDSAVYLCASSVQGRPYEQYFGPGTRLTVT.

The chain couples TRBV7-6 to TRBJ2-7, with D possibly TRBD1 on 5 matching bases. There are 15 residues in the CDR3. Germline V CDR1 and CDR2: SGHVS, FNYEAQ. Trimming removed 8 bases from V and 0 bases from J, with 17 bases in between. DNA of the CDR3: TGTGCCAGCGTCGGCAGGGCAGGGTTCTCCTACGAGCAGTACTTC. Encoded protein: CASVGRAGFSYEQYF.

Concerning this clonotype itself: A much larger clone differs by one base, so this may be a read error. The V gene is TRBV4-1, the J gene TRBJ2-2; 7 positions agree with TRBD1. Germline V gives CDR1 MGHRA, CDR2 YSYEKL. The CDR3 consists of 16 residues. CDR3 region: CASSQQADRNTGELVF. The CDR3 DNA reads as TGCGCCAGCAGCCAACAAGCGGACAGGAACACCGGGGAGCTGGTTTTT.